This section outlines one TCR beta chain sequence together with its context. Its antigen target is currently unknown. Base quality data are lacking; no much larger clone is found one base away. The method was the immunoSEQ multiplex PCR assay. For most patients, genomic DNA was isolated with the Qiagen DNeasy Blood and Tissue Kit and shipped frozen to Adaptive Biotechnologies for TCR sequencing. High-throughput TCR-beta CDR3 sequencing of genomic DNA from most patients was performed by Adaptive Biotechnologies. As for the authors' bioinformatics: Adaptive's ImmunoSEQ software supplied the TCR sequencing data for around 19 patients, while MiXCR and VDJtools were used to process a few other patients. To correct CD4 versus CD8 sorting errors, any sequence found in both subsets at a frequency ratio below 5:1 was removed. Because the origin of CDR3 nucleotide sequences shared between donor and recipient could not be assigned, those sequences were removed. Alloreactive clones required at least 2-fold expansion over unstimulated cells and minimum CFSE-low frequency of 0.002% (template counts) or 0.001% (read counts). Mappable clones were those detected in sequenced pre-transplant spleen, lymph node, or MLR CFSE-low populations of the donor or recipient. Cumulative frequency of alloreactive clones was calculated as a percentage of all sequences weighted by copy number. TCRdb provides this immuneACCESS table in a form limited to in-frame rearrangements. Some clones are lacking; in checked studies, under half of them reflect an unresolved V gene, and why the rest are absent is not known. V and J calls and clone size are those listed in that table; D and trimming were worked out from the DNA. The sample table records more than 100,000 clones; 80% to 95% of these occur just once. The ten largest clones add up to 0.9% to 1.5% of the sample.

These data originate in a study of graft-versus-host responses after intestinal transplantation (dated by TCRdb to the early 2020s). For the study in its entirety: The transplants that recipients got were multivisceral, liver-intestinal, or isolated intestinal. All recipients received anti-thymocyte globulin induction followed by maintenance tacrolimus and steroids for roughly three years. Samples from a few later patients were sequenced in-house on an Illumina MiSeq with MiXCR processing rather than by the commercial service. A peak of at least 4% donor T cells among recipient peripheral blood mononuclear cells was the definition used for donor T cell macrochimerism. Alloreactive clones were identified by sequencing pre-transplant mixed lymphocyte reaction products and comparing them with unstimulated pre-transplant donor and recipient T cells. A cohort of about two dozen intestinal transplant recipients, including one retransplant, was enrolled, and 3 patients lacking pretransplant specimens were excluded. After intestinal transplantation, graft-versus-host and host-versus-graft alloreactive T cell clones were followed in the graft, circulation and bone marrow using bulk TCR-beta CDR3 sequencing.

This specimen's time point label, per the study, means: cells obtained before transplantation from donor or recipient. CD3+CD4+ and CD3+CD8+ populations were FACS-sorted from unstimulated pre-transplant donor and recipient cells taken from spleen or lymph nodes. From the cysteine through the phenylalanine, the CDR3 covers 15 amino acids. Kept here is only the CDR3 DNA, which spans 45 bases and is read in frame from base 1. In the germline V gene, CDR1 corresponds to SGHVS and CDR2 to FQNEAQ. Trimming takes 1 base from V and 5 bases from J, and the germline ends sit 14 bases apart. The paper as a whole reports these results and caveats: GvH clones turned up in recipient bone marrow, with some appearing earlier in ileal mucosa or blood, a pattern consistent with an intestinal mucosal origin. In patients with donor T cell macrochimerism, the allografts had high GvH to HvG T cell clonal ratios. Conclusions were limited by the relatively low number and heterogeneity of intestinal transplant patients. Early after transplant, declines in HvG clones were associated with peak levels of circulating GvH clones.

The chain is assembled from TRBV7-8 and TRBJ2-5, with an unclear D gene assignment. Here the sequenced sample was unstimulated CD8+ T cells sorted from spleen or lymph node cells, taken before intestinal transplant. This receptor was obtained from a human donor who received an intestinal transplant. The nucleotides read TGTGCCAGCAGCTTAGTCGTGGCCCGAGCGGAGACCCAGTACTTC. Its translation is CASSLVVARAETQYF.